A single TCR beta chain is shown here with its context. This clone appeared once. The target of this receptor is not known. There are no base qualities to consult, and no much larger clone falls within one base. Including cysteine and phenylalanine, the CDR3 has 13 amino acids. The read is trimmed to its CDR3 DNA, 39 bases read in frame from base 1. CDR1 and CDR2 are drawn from the germline V gene: SGHAT, FQNNGV. Trimming takes 1 base from V and 10 bases from J, and the germline ends sit 8 bases apart. This sample is drawn from a study of memory CD4+ T cells and cytomegalovirus serostatus (dated by TCRdb to the late 2010s). Regarding the complete study: The cohort included approximately 35 healthy adults from Belgium, of whom 9 were CMV seropositive and 24 were CMV seronegative. CD4+ memory TCRbeta repertoires of a Belgian cohort with known cytomegalovirus serostatus were sequenced in order to replicate a published TCR-based CMV serostatus classifier.

A FACSAria II was used to sort memory CD4+ T cells, defined as single viable CD3+CD4+CD8-CD45RO+ cells. CMV serostatus was determined using a Roche Elecsys assay that detects serum IgG against CMV pp150, pp28, p38 and p52. After the samples were thawed, total CD4+ T cells were enriched through positive selection using CD4 magnetic microbeads. Samples originated from another study that specifically interrogated the CD4+ T cell memory repertoire. Peripheral blood mononuclear cells were isolated and cryopreserved according to standard operating procedures, and serum was kept at -80 degrees C. Staining used CD3-PerCP (BW264/56), CD4-APC (RPA-T4), CD45RO-PE (UCHT1) and CD8-Pacific Orange (3B5) antibodies, with Sytox blue excluding non-viable cells. Results and caveats for the whole study, not just this receptor: For predicting CMV serostatus, the median bootstrapped AUC was 0.95 using the original framework and over 0.9 using a US-trained random forest. Unlike the original study, which covered naive and memory CD4+ and CD8+ populations, the Belgian study sequenced only CD4+CD45RO+ memory cells. A median bootstrapped AUC of about 0.95 with a 95% CI of 0.76-1.00 was achieved on the Belgian cohort by the original-framework classifier. Among the 150 to 200 previously reported CMV-associated TCRbeta sequences, approximately 67 showed up in the CD4+ memory repertoires, with each one found in between one and five individuals. The results were interpreted as suggesting that the CMV-associated TCR signature is largely present in the CD4+ memory repertoire.

The Quick-DNA Microprep Kit was used to extract genomic DNA from the sorted cells. Amplification of TCRbeta DNA was done with the immunoSEQ hsTCRbeta kit, following the protocol from the manufacturer. TCRbeta libraries were sequenced on an Illumina MiSeq instrument. The study's own analysis went as follows. Removing out-of-frame sequences left fewer than 2.5 million distinct TCRbeta sequences, an average of around 67,000 per individual. Two values were used to score each individual: the count of some 150 previously reported CMV-associated TCRbeta sequences and the total count of productive distinct TCRbeta sequences. A beta-binomial model was reimplemented in Python, and scikit-learn random forests with default parameters were trained on US cohort data. On the Belgian cohort, classifier performance was reported as the median AUC, along with percentile confidence intervals, across 10,000 bootstrap iterations. The source is immuneACCESS, and TCRdb retained only in-frame sequences with V and J called. Part of the clones is not carried over; for the studies checked, unresolved V genes explain less than half of this, and the remainder is unexplained. The D gene and trimming were derived from the DNA, and the V and J assignments and clone size from that table. Counted in this sample were tens of thousands of clones; about 81% of them appeared once. Roughly 1% of the sample belongs to the ten largest clones.

The TCR comes from an adult in good health and CMV-seronegative. The material sequenced was memory CD4+ T cells from blood. In this chain, TRBV11-2 is recombined with TRBJ1-6; too little of a D gene remains to name it. DNA sequence: TGTGCCAGCAGCTTAGCTCTGGAGTCACCCCTCCACTTT. It encodes CASSLALESPLHF. The variable domain in full, with residues beyond the CDR3 obtained from the reference TRBV11-2 and TRBJ1-6 genes, is EAGVAQSPRYKIIEKRQSVAFWCNPISGHATLYWYQQILGQGPKLLIQFQNNGVVDDSQLPKDRFSAERLKGVDSTLKIQPAKLEDSAVYLCASSLALESPLHFGNGTRLTVT.